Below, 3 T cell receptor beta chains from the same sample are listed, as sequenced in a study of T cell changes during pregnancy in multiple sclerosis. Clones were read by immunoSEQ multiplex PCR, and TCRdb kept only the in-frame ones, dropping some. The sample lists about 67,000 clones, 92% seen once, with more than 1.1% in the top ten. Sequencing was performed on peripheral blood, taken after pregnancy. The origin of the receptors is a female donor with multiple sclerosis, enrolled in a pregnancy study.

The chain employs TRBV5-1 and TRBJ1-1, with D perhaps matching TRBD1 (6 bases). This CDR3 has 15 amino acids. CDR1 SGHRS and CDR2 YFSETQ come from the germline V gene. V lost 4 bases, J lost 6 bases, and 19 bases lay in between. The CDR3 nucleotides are TGCGCCAGCAGCCCTCTCGGGACAACATCATCTGAAGCTTTCTTT. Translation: CASSPLGTTSSEAFF.

CDR3 sequence: CAGGQTNQPQHF. DNA of the CDR3: TGTGCTGGGGGACAGACAAATCAGCCCCAGCATTTT. The J gene is TRBJ1-5, the V gene TRBV10-3; 7 bases map to TRBD1. There are 12 residues in the CDR3. The germline gives CDR1 ENHRY, CDR2 SYGVKD.

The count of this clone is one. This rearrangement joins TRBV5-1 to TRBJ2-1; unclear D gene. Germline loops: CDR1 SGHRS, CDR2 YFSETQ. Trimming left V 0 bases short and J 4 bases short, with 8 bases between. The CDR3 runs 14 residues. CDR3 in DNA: TGCGCCAGCAGCTTGGGAGCGCCGTACAATGAGCAGTTCTTC. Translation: CASSLGAPYNEQFF.